The T cell receptor (beta chain) under discussion was sequenced for a study of OX40 agonist ivuxolimab in advanced cancers. Broadly, across the study: Ivuxolimab was an agonistic, fully human IgG2 monoclonal antibody directed against OX40 (CD134), a costimulatory receptor. Intravenous ivuxolimab was administered to patients every 2 weeks at six dose levels: 0.01, 0.1, 0.3, 1.5, 3 and 10 mg/kg. Of the approximately 50 dose-escalation patients, hepatocellular carcinoma was present in around 20, melanoma in roughly 15, renal cell carcinoma in 9 and head and neck cancer in 9. In the dose-escalation cohort, 82.7% of patients were male, and the mean age was approximately 55 years, with a range of about 23 to 80. Prior anti-PD-1, anti-PD-L1 or anti-CTLA-4 therapy was permitted, and checkpoint inhibitors had been received by about 44% of dose-escalation patients. Three dose-escalation patients achieved partial responses, one with hepatocellular carcinoma and two with cutaneous melanoma. The purpose of peripheral TCRbeta sequencing was to test whether ivuxolimab changed TCR sequence diversity and led to clonal T-cell expansion. The paper reports the monotherapy dose-escalation portion (N of about 50 patients) of the phase I ivuxolimab trial.

CDR1 and CDR2, looked up from the germline V gene, are SGHAT and FQNNGV. For this chain, trimming is 6 bases at the V end and 5 bases at the J end, and the number of junction bases without a gene match is 8. From the cysteine up to the phenylalanine, the CDR3 has a length of 15 residues. Here the CDR3 DNA is all that survives: 45 bases in frame from base 1. For sequencing of the TCRbeta CDR3 region, genomic DNA was extracted from the sorted cells. TCRbeta CDR3 regions were sequenced using the immunoSEQ Assay. Sourced from immuneACCESS, this table was stored by TCRdb with only in-frame sequences that have V and J called. A share of the clones is absent; for the studies checked, an unresolved V gene accounts for under half, and the remainder has no known explanation. The sample records about 8,000 clones, 55% to 75% of which are singletons. The ten largest clones represent roughly half of the sample.

The full study reports these points: After ivuxolimab, expanded clones were on average more numerous among CD8+ T cells than among CD4+ T cells. In the 0.1-3.0 mg/kg groups, partial responders were among the patients with the lowest normalized peripheral clonal expansion, particularly in CD8+ T cells. Low levels of normalized T-cell clonal expansion were also seen in some patients who did not respond. The antigen specificity of the peripheral T cells that underwent clonal expansion was not determined. At doses from 0.1 to 3.0 mg/kg, clonal expansion was seen in both CD4+ and CD8+ blood T cells between baseline and week 6.

This clone occurred a few times. No antigen is known for it. Base qualities are missing; no much larger clone stands one base away. Patients with a history of autoimmune disease or receiving systemic immunosuppression were excluded from the trial. In every dose cohort, peripheral blood was drawn for TCR sequencing at baseline, cycle 4 day 1, and cycle 7 day 1. Samples came from an open-label, multicenter, first-in-human phase I dose-escalation trial of ivuxolimab. Adults with locally advanced or metastatic melanoma, renal cell carcinoma, hepatocellular carcinoma or head and neck squamous cell carcinoma were enrolled in the trial. Before TCR sequencing, CD4+ T cells and CD8+ T cells were sorted from peripheral blood as separate populations.

The chain was built from TRBV11-2 and TRBJ2-5, with 11 middle bases fitting TRBD2. The specimen was CD4+ or CD8+ T cells sorted from blood, collected in a trial of the OX40 agonist ivuxolimab. This clonotype originated in an adult with an advanced solid tumor such as melanoma, head and neck, liver or kidney cancer. The nucleotides are TGTGCCAGCAGTCGTAGCGGGGGGGCCGCGGAGACCCAGTACTTC. Its translation is CASSRSGGAAETQYF. The CDR3, completed at both ends by the reference TRBV11-2 and TRBJ2-5 genes, gives the full variable domain EAGVAQSPRYKIIEKRQSVAFWCNPISGHATLYWYQQILGQGPKLLIQFQNNGVVDDSQLPKDRFSAERLKGVDSTLKIQPAKLEDSAVYLCASSRSGGAAETQYFGPGTRLLVL.